This entry is about one TCR beta chain. What it binds is not known. Possible read error: a much larger clone is one base away. A process of 5'RACE template switching, which added a universal primer site and UMIs, was used to make TCR cDNA. TCRdb fed the 5' RACE reads into MiXCR, producing one record per CDR3 protein. The table records hundreds of thousands of distinct CDR3 sequences, 3.6% of them present only once. The data were taken from a study of T cells after yellow fever vaccination. Regarding the study as a whole: Within FACS-sorted repertoires, abundant clonotypes contaminating from the bulk population could be present. The secondary T-cell response peaked on day 5, not day 15, but was weaker. The study re-detected most primary-vaccination clones after the booster (under 97% CD4, 85% to 90% CD8).

The clonotype comes from a man younger than 35 who received the YFV17D yellow fever vaccine. Sequences were derived from PBMCs, sampled on the day of the yellow fever booster vaccination.

DNA of the CDR3: TGTGCCAGCTCACCCGGGCCTGACATTCAGTACTTC. As protein: CASSPGPDIQYF. The chain carries TRBV18 and TRBJ2-4; D unresolved. The CDR3 consists of 12 residues. The V end lost 3 bases, the J end lost 8 bases, and 8 bases lay between the germline ends. Germline CDR1 and CDR2: KGHSH and LQKENI.